These 27 T cell receptor beta chains came from one sample sequenced in a study of a mutant IDH1 vaccine in newly diagnosed glioma (dated by TCRdb to the early 2020s). The intended sense of this specimen's time point label: week 11, during vaccination. Each vaccine dose was 300 ug of a 20-mer mutant IDH1 peptide in Montanide, given subcutaneously with topical imiquimod. These receptors lack a known antigen. Libraries came from the immunoSEQ multiplex PCR assay. Not all clones reach the TCRdb copy of this immuneACCESS table, which keeps in-frame sequences only. Checked studies attribute under half of the gap to unresolved V genes and leave the rest unexplained. The sample table holds 110,000 or so clones, of which roughly 90% were seen once. Roughly 0.57% of the sample is in the top ten clones. The starting material was PBMCs, obtained from a glioma patient whose treatment included an IDH1 peptide vaccine. The receptors come from a woman aged 50 to 60 with glioma.

This clone was detected a few times. This chain joins TRBV5-4 and TRBJ2-1, with D unclear. V gave up 0 bases and J gave up 0 bases, with 1 base separating them. The CDR3 spans 13 residues. CDR1 SGHNT and CDR2 YYREEE come from the germline V gene (reference sequence). DNA of the CDR3: TGTGCCAGCAGCTTGGACTCCTACAATGAGCAGTTCTTC. This codes for CASSLDSYNEQFF.

CDR3 loop: CASRPGQGSYEQYF. CDR3 bases: TGTGCCAGCCGACCTGGGCAGGGATCCTACGAGCAGTACTTC. This chain uses TRBV6-1 with TRBJ2-7; possibly TRBD1 for D (5 bases). Trimming cost V 8 bases and J 1 base, with 15 bases left between them. Germline V gives CDR1 MNHNS, CDR2 SASEGT. The CDR3 consists of 14 residues.

This chain joins TRBV5-8 and TRBJ2-3, with D possibly called TRBD1 or TRBD2 (5 bases each). The CDR3 is 15 amino acids. The germline V gene encodes CDR1 SGHTS and CDR2 YDEGEE. V lost 0 bases, J lost 2 bases, and 10 bases lay in between. This CDR3 reads CASSLALGATDTQYF. CDR3 nucleotides: TGTGCCAGCAGCTTGGCTCTCGGGGCCACAGATACGCAGTATTTT.

The V call is TRBV5-1, the J call TRBJ1-4; D is uncertain. This CDR3 is 14 amino acids long. The V and J ends lost 0 bases and 4 bases respectively, with 7 bases between them. Per germline, CDR1 SGHRS and CDR2 YFSETQ. CDR3 amino acids: CASSLVSLNEKLFF. CDR3 sequence (DNA): TGCGCCAGCAGCTTGGTTTCTCTTAATGAAAAACTGTTTTTT.

This chain uses TRBV7-9 with TRBJ2-6; unclear D gene. The CDR3 has 17 residues. Germline loops: CDR1 SEHNR, CDR2 FQNEAQ (reference sequence). V lost 1 base and J lost 0, with 10 bases in between. The CDR3 reads CASSLGASPSGANVLTF. The CDR3 DNA is TGTGCCAGCAGCTTAGGGGCCAGCCCCTCTGGGGCCAACGTCCTGACTTTC.

The chain combines TRBV10-3 with TRBJ1-1; D gene ambiguous. Trimming pared 5 bases from V and 2 bases from J, leaving 9 bases between. The CDR3 is 13 amino acids. The germline V gene encodes CDR1 ENHRY and CDR2 SYGVKD. The CDR3 loop reads CAISSGVNTEAFF. CDR3 DNA sequence: TGTGCCATCAGTTCCGGCGTTAACACTGAAGCTTTCTTT.

The chain is built from TRBV6-5 and TRBJ1-1; D gene ambiguous. The ends were cut back, 1 base at V and 0 bases at J, with 9 bases in the middle. Germline V gene data show CDR1 as MNHEY and CDR2 as SVGAGI. The CDR3 is 15 amino acids. CDR3: CASSYFGRMNTEAFF. The CDR3 DNA reads as TGTGCCAGCAGTTACTTCGGCAGAATGAACACTGAAGCTTTCTTT.

The chain carries TRBV30 and TRBJ1-4; D uncertain. CDR3 length equals 13 residues. Trimming shortened V by 0 bases and J by 5 bases, and 7 bases separated the two germline ends. The germline gives CDR1 GTSNPN, CDR2 SVGIG (reference sequence). The CDR3 loop reads CAWSVMSNEKLFF. CDR3 DNA sequence: TGTGCCTGGAGTGTTATGTCAAATGAAAAACTGTTTTTT.

This clone was seen just once. The V and J genes are TRBV30 and TRBJ1-4; TRBD1 matches 7 bases. CDR3 size: 13 residues. The V and J ends lost 2 bases and 8 bases, in that order; junction bases with no gene match: 5. The germline V gene encodes CDR1 GTSNPN and CDR2 SVGIG (reference sequence). The CDR3 loop reads CAWSSGTAEKLFF. The CDR3 DNA follows: TGTGCCTGGAGTTCCGGGACAGCAGAAAAACTGTTTTTT.

V usage is TRBV27 and J usage is TRBJ2-7; 14 bases are shared with TRBD2. In germline, CDR1 is MNHEY, CDR2 SMNVEV (reference sequence). V gave up 5 bases and J gave up 6 bases; unmatched junction bases: 6. The CDR3 has 15 amino acids. The CDR3 sequence: CASSMGLAGVAEQYF. Here the CDR3 DNA reads TGTGCCAGCAGTATGGGACTAGCGGGAGTCGCCGAGCAGTACTTC.

The chain has TRBV30 and TRBJ1-6; D perhaps matches TRBD1 (5 bases). Germline lookup yields CDR1 GTSNPN and CDR2 SVGIG (reference sequence). The CDR3 has 15 residues. The V gene lost 2 bases and the J gene lost 7 bases, with 15 bases spanning the gap. CDR3 in amino acids: CAWSQAGTWNSPLHF. The DNA for the CDR3 is TGTGCCTGGAGTCAGGCAGGGACTTGGAATTCACCCCTCCACTTT. The full variable domain, its missing parts supplied by reference TRBV30 and TRBJ1-6, is SQTIHQWPATLVQPVGSPLSLECTVEGTSNPNLYWYRQAAGRGLQLLFYSVGIGQISSEVPQNLSASRPQDRQFILSSKKLLLSDSGFYLCAWSQAGTWNSPLHFGNGTRLTVT.

The chain combines TRBV10-1 with TRBJ1-5; D remains ambiguous. V lost 7 bases and J lost 0, with 7 bases in between. Germline V gene sequence: CDR1 WNHNN, CDR2 SYGVQD (reference sequence). The CDR3 sequence is 13 residues long. The CDR3 region has the DNA TGCGCCAGCACAGGTATTAGCAATCAGCCCCAGCATTTT. This encodes CASTGISNQPQHF.

The V gene is TRBV19, the J gene TRBJ2-1; D is unclear. This CDR3 region has 13 residues. The germline V gene encodes CDR1 LNHDA and CDR2 SQIVND (reference sequence). V was trimmed by 3 bases and J by 6 bases, leaving 9 bases between them. CDR3 nucleotide sequence: TGTGCCAGTAGTATTCTCACGGGCAATGAGCAGTTCTTC. Its translation is CASSILTGNEQFF.

V gene TRBV25-1 combines with J gene TRBJ1-4, with 8 nucleotides matching TRBD1. Germline V gene data show CDR1 as MGHDK and CDR2 as SYGVNS. This CDR3 is 15 amino acids long. After removal of 2 bases from V and 5 bases from J, the junction contained 4 bases not matched to a gene. CDR3 nucleotide sequence: TGTGCCAGCAGTGAACCTCGACAGGGGAATGAAAAACTGTTTTTT. Translation: CASSEPRQGNEKLFF.

The gene calls are TRBV4-1 and TRBJ2-1; no clear D. Trimming shortened V by 2 bases and J by 8 bases, and 10 bases separated the two germline ends. Per germline, CDR1 MGHRA and CDR2 YSYEKL. The CDR3 has 13 residues. The CDR3, as DNA: TGCGCCAGCAGCCAACGATCCGGATATGAGCAGTTCTTC. It yields the protein CASSQRSGYEQFF.

This rearrangement joins TRBV10-1 to TRBJ1-6; no clear D gene. The CDR3 covers 16 residues. Trimming cost V 2 bases and J 3 bases, with 11 bases left between them. Germline V CDR1 and CDR2: WNHNN, SYGVQD (reference sequence). The chain's CDR3 is CASSETYCYYNSPLHF. CDR3 sequence (DNA): TGCGCCAGCAGTGAGACCTATTGTTACTATAATTCACCCCTCCACTTT.

The CDR3 DNA sequence: TGCGCCAGCAGCTTGGTTTTATTGTGGGGTGAAAAACTGTTTTTT. Translating gives CASSLVLLWGEKLFF. The rearrangement links TRBV5-1 to TRBJ1-4; D not certain. V lost 0 bases to trimming and J lost 7 bases, with 13 bases between them. The CDR3 length is 15 residues. Looked up from germline, CDR1 is SGHRS and CDR2 is YFSETQ.

The chain has TRBV6-1 and TRBJ2-7; TRBD2 matches at 7 bases. Unmatched junction bases numbered 20, after V lost 2 bases and J lost 1 base. This CDR3 is built from 20 residues. The germline CDR1 and CDR2 sequences are MNHNS and SASEGT. CDR3 nucleotides: TGTGCCAGCAGTGAACGGAAGGCTGAGGTTGGCGGGAGTTTATCCTACGAGCAGTACTTC. The encoded protein is CASSERKAEVGGSLSYEQYF.

The genes are TRBV2 and TRBJ2-7, with no clear D. This CDR3 contains 13 residues. V was clipped by 6 bases and J by 6 bases, with 15 bases between them. Per the germline V gene, CDR1 is SNHLY and CDR2 is FYNNEI. CDR3 sequence: CASSPGGLGEQYF. The DNA of the CDR3 is TGTGCCAGCAGCCCCGGTGGGCTGGGCGAGCAGTACTTC.

This rearrangement joins TRBV19 to TRBJ2-1, with a tentative D call TRBD1 (6 bases). V lost 3 bases, J lost 9 bases, and 21 bases lay in between. This CDR3 region has 16 residues. Germline V gene lookup returns CDR1 LNHDA and CDR2 SQIVND (reference sequence). The CDR3, as DNA: TGTGCCAGTAGTATCATCCAGGGGCTTATTTTATCTGAGCAGTTCTTC. It specifies CASSIIQGLILSEQFF.

This chain connects TRBV11-2 to TRBJ1-2; the D is unclear. Per germline, CDR1 SGHAT and CDR2 FQNNGV. This CDR3 is 12 amino acids long. The ends were cut back, 5 bases at V and 7 bases at J, with 11 bases in the middle. The CDR3 DNA reads TGTGCCAGCAGCCACTCAAGAAGTGGCTACACCTTC. Translating gives CASSHSRSGYTF.

The chain couples TRBV6-7 to TRBJ1-6, with D tentatively TRBD1 (5 bases). TRBV6-7 is an ORF for which the function is uncertain. Deletions cut 0 bases from V and 5 bases from J, with 11 bases between. There are 16 residues in the CDR3. CDR3 residues: CASSYSSGTDNSPLHF. The CDR3 DNA is TGTGCCAGCAGTTACTCGTCGGGGACCGATAATTCACCCCTCCACTTT.

The chain is built from TRBV5-1 and TRBJ2-6; D perhaps matches TRBD1 (6 bases). The CDR3 is 16 residues long. V lost 4 bases and J 0 bases, leaving 11 bases between the germline ends. CDR1 and CDR2 from the germline V gene are SGHRS and YFSETQ. The CDR3 here is CASSRQQGSGANVLTF. Written as DNA, the CDR3 is TGCGCCAGCAGCCGACAACAGGGCTCTGGGGCCAACGTCCTGACTTTC.

In this sample, this clone turned up once. This chain links TRBV7-9 with TRBJ2-7; TRBD1 matches 8 bases. The CDR3 is 14 amino acids. V gave up 5 bases and J gave up 1 base; unmatched junction bases: 4. Germline lookup yields CDR1 SEHNR and CDR2 FQNEAQ (reference sequence). This chain's CDR3 is CASSARDRSYEQYF. The CDR3 DNA follows: TGTGCCAGCAGCGCGCGGGACAGGTCCTACGAGCAGTACTTC.

This sequence joins TRBV11-2 and TRBJ1-1, with no clear D. The CDR3 length is 13 residues. The germline gives CDR1 SGHAT, CDR2 FQNNGV. V lost 3 bases to trimming and J lost 0 bases, with 5 bases between them. The CDR3, as DNA: TGTGCCAGCAGCTTTTCGGTGAACACTGAAGCTTTCTTT. It translates to CASSFSVNTEAFF.

The rearrangement uses TRBV30 and TRBJ1-1; D is undetermined. Trimming took off 5 bases at V and 8 bases at J, with 15 bases between the two ends. CDR3 length equals 12 residues. Germline V gene lookup returns CDR1 GTSNPN and CDR2 SVGIG (reference sequence). The CDR3 coding sequence is TGTGCCTGGGTTACACGGGTCGAGGAAGCTTTCTTT. It specifies CAWVTRVEEAFF.

The chain joins TRBV28 to TRBJ2-5; D not resolved. There are 13 residues in the CDR3. In germline, CDR1 is MDHEN, CDR2 SYDVKM. Trimming pared 5 bases from V and 7 bases from J, leaving 14 bases between. The CDR3 DNA reads as TGTGCCAGCAGTCCGCAATTGGCGGTGACCCAGTACTTC. Translation: CASSPQLAVTQYF.